The 18 T cell receptor beta chains given below trace back to one sample, sequenced in a study of beta chain features in type 1 diabetes. Sequenced material consisted of expressed TCRB transcripts (all of the isolated RNA was reverse transcribed). Assay used: immunoSEQ multiplex PCR; TCRdb lists only in-frame clones, some missing. The table shows 300,000 to 350,000 clones, with less than 9.5% occurring only once. Sequenced: central memory CD4+ T cells from blood. These receptors came from a woman under 30 in good health.

This clone was seen repeatedly, ten times or more. This same CDR3 is encoded by further DNA sequences in the sample. The J gene is TRBJ1-5, the V gene TRBV28, with D unresolved. CDR1 and CDR2 (germline): MDHEN, SYDVKM. This CDR3 comprises 12 residues. V was cut by 8 bases and J by 7 bases, with 12 bases left in between. The CDR3 coding sequence is TGTGCCAGCCGAGTGGTGAACCAGCCCCAGCATTTT. It is translated as CASRVVNQPQHF.

The chain joins TRBV28 to TRBJ2-2; 7 bases are shared with TRBD1. The germline V gene has CDR1 MDHEN and CDR2 SYDVKM. The V gene end was trimmed by 8 bases and the J gene end by 6 bases; junction bases not matched to a gene: 6. This CDR3 has 13 amino acids. The DNA of the CDR3 is TGTGCCAGCTATCCAGGGGGTTCCGGGGAGCTGTTTTTT. Its translation is CASYPGGSGELFF.

This rearrangement joins TRBV7-8 to TRBJ1-2, with D unresolved. CDR3 length: 14 residues. Germline-derived CDR1 and CDR2 are SGHVS and FQNEAQ. Trimming pared 1 base from V and 8 bases from J, leaving 14 bases between. The CDR3 reads CASSLDGIWVGYTF. Here the CDR3 DNA reads TGTGCCAGCAGCTTAGACGGTATTTGGGTCGGCTACACCTTC.

This clone appeared many times. The CDR3 region is CAIREYTGELFF. Written as DNA, the CDR3 is TGTGCCATCCGGGAGTATACCGGGGAGCTGTTTTTT. This sequence joins TRBV10-3 and TRBJ2-2, with D possibly TRBD2 on 6 matching bases. Per the germline V gene, CDR1 is ENHRY and CDR2 is SYGVKD. Trimming left V 8 bases short and J 5 bases short, with 9 bases between. The CDR3 spans 12 residues.

This chain joins TRBV25-1 and TRBJ1-3, with TRBD1 matching over 8 bases. The ends lost 7 bases at V and 0 bases at J; junction bases unmatched: 8. CDR3 length equals 16 residues. Germline CDR1 MGHDK, CDR2 SYGVNS. The CDR3 DNA is TGTGCCAGCAATGGGATGGGACAGGACTCTGGAAACACCATATATTTT. Translating gives CASNGMGQDSGNTIYF.

This chain uses TRBV7-8 with TRBJ2-2, with D unresolved. This CDR3 comprises 14 residues. V lost 10 bases, J lost 5 bases, and 17 bases lay in between. In germline, CDR1 is SGHVS, CDR2 FQNEAQ. CDR3: CATIPRYTTGELFF. The CDR3 DNA follows: TGTGCCACCATCCCCCGCTACACAACCGGGGAGCTGTTTTTT.

The rearrangement joins TRBV27 to TRBJ2-7; 7 nucleotides line up with TRBD1. Trimming cost V 5 bases and J 5 bases; bases outside gene matches: 9. Looked up from germline, CDR1 is MNHEY and CDR2 is SMNVEV (reference sequence). The CDR3 sequence is 14 residues long. The CDR3 protein is CASSTQGWGNEQYF. In nucleotides, the CDR3 is TGTGCCAGCAGTACACAGGGGTGGGGAAACGAGCAGTACTTC.

The gene calls are TRBV18 and TRBJ1-2, with 7 bases matching TRBD1. The ends lost 3 bases at V and 6 bases at J; junction bases unmatched: 10. This CDR3 is built from 15 residues. CDR1 is KGHSH, CDR2 LQKENI, per germline. CDR3 in amino acids: CASSPHRDSYNGYTF. The CDR3 nucleotides are TGTGCCAGCTCACCCCACCGGGACAGCTATAATGGCTACACCTTC.

The genes are TRBV9 and TRBJ2-2; 10 bases are shared with TRBD2. This CDR3 has 17 amino acids. CDR1 and CDR2 from the germline V gene are SGDLS and YYNGEE. Trimming cost V 3 bases and J 2 bases; bases outside gene matches: 7. This chain's CDR3 is CASSGRWTSGNTGELFF. The CDR3 nucleotides read TGTGCCAGCAGCGGCCGTTGGACTAGCGGAAACACCGGGGAGCTGTTTTTT.

This clone was seen only a few times. The V and J genes are TRBV27 and TRBJ2-3; D is unclear. The CDR3 covers 15 residues. Trimming shortened V by 0 bases and J by 5 bases, and 12 bases separated the two germline ends. Germline V gene lookup returns CDR1 MNHEY and CDR2 SMNVEV (reference sequence). The CDR3 here is CASSLSFSFGDTQYF. The CDR3 DNA reads TGTGCCAGCAGTTTATCTTTTTCCTTTGGAGATACGCAGTATTTT.

This chain connects TRBV7-8 to TRBJ2-7, with a tentative D call TRBD1 (5 bases). Germline loops: CDR1 SGHVS, CDR2 FQNEAQ. This CDR3 comprises 13 residues. Deletions cut 5 bases from V and 6 bases from J, with 14 bases between. CDR3 DNA: TGTGCCAGCAGCCCGCGCAGGGTGACCGAGCAGTACTTC. It codes for CASSPRRVTEQYF.

This clone was seen more than once but under ten times. The J gene is TRBJ1-5, the V gene TRBV2; no definite D call. The germline V and J ends were trimmed by 6 bases and 6 bases, with 12 bases remaining between them. The CDR3 extends over 13 amino acids. Germline V CDR1 and CDR2: SNHLY, FYNNEI. CDR3 nucleotide sequence: TGTGCCAGCAGCGCGCTTTTGACTCAGCCCCAGCATTTT. This translates into CASSALLTQPQHF.

The chain combines TRBV5-1 with TRBJ2-7; 9 bases fit TRBD1. The V gene end was trimmed by 3 bases and the J gene end by 5 bases; junction bases not matched to a gene: 6. CDR1 and CDR2 (germline): SGHRS, YFSETQ. The CDR3 has 14 amino acids. The CDR3, as DNA: TGCGCCAGCAGCTCCGGGACAGGGCTAAACGAGCAGTACTTC. Its protein is CASSSGTGLNEQYF. Supplemented by reference TRBV5-1 and TRBJ2-7, the full variable domain reads KAGVTQTPRYLIKTRGQQVTLSCSPISGHRSVSWYQQTPGQGLQFLFEYFSETQRNKGNFPGRFSGRQFSNSRSEMNVSTLELGDSALYLCASSSGTGLNEQYFGPGTRLTVT.

The V gene is TRBV5-6, the J gene TRBJ2-7, with D perhaps TRBD1 (6 bases). The V gene's germline CDR1 is SGHDT and CDR2 YYEEEE. This CDR3 has 15 residues. The V gene lost 4 bases and the J gene lost 0 bases, with 14 bases spanning the gap. CDR3 DNA sequence: TGTGCCAGCAGCCGACAGGCCAGGGGCTCCTACGAGCAGTACTTC. It yields the protein CASSRQARGSYEQYF.

Only a few counts were recorded for this clone. The V call is TRBV2, the J call TRBJ2-2, with D perhaps assigned TRBD1 or TRBD2 (5 bases each). Germline V gives CDR1 SNHLY, CDR2 FYNNEI. The CDR3 contains 15 residues. V gave up 5 bases and J gave up 4 bases, with 14 bases separating them. CDR3 nucleotides: TGTGCCAGCAGTTATTCCCGGGGACCCACCGGGGAGCTGTTTTTT. It translates to CASSYSRGPTGELFF.

This clone was observed a handful of times. This chain connects TRBV7-8 to TRBJ1-4; TRBD1 is a possible D gene (6 bases). V lost 6 bases to trimming and J lost 7 bases, with 21 bases between them. This CDR3 contains 16 residues. CDR1 and CDR2 (germline): SGHVS, FQNEAQ. The CDR3 DNA reads as TGTGCCAGCAGTCCCGGACAGCCAACCTTCGGTGAAAAACTGTTTTTT. It codes for CASSPGQPTFGEKLFF.

This chain connects TRBV5-4 to TRBJ2-5; no firm D call. The CDR3 has 13 residues. The V end was cut by 7 bases, the J end by 2 bases, with 12 bases between. Germline CDR1 reads SGHNT; CDR2 reads YYREEE (reference sequence). This CDR3 is CASRNQNQETQYF. CDR3 coding DNA: TGTGCCAGCCGAAATCAGAATCAAGAGACCCAGTACTTC.

This chain uses TRBV7-8 with TRBJ2-1; 7 bases fit TRBD2. Trimming took 5 bases from V and 0 from J; bases not matched to a gene: 10. This CDR3 is built from 17 residues. Germline V gene data show CDR1 as SGHVS and CDR2 as FQNEAQ. The CDR3 region is CASSPDRGGSSYNEQFF. CDR3 DNA: TGTGCCAGCAGCCCAGACCGGGGCGGGAGCTCCTACAATGAGCAGTTCTTC.